This T cell receptor (beta chain) was recovered during a study of lymphopenia after photon versus proton radiotherapy. Study-level points and caveats: Survival link was tested only in deceased patients; proton benefit remains a possibility. After lymphocyte nadir, photon-treated repertoires showed oligoclonal expansion, especially CD8+ Temra.

The CDR3 runs 13 residues. The germline V gene encodes CDR1 SNHLY and CDR2 FYNNEI. Trimming cost V 4 bases and J 2 bases, with 9 bases left between them. Only in-frame clones appear in the TCRdb table, and some are missing; sequencing was by immunoSEQ multiplex PCR. The sample carries roughly 30,000 clones, roughly 94% recorded once. As regards this clone: Antigen: not known.

This chain joins TRBV2 and TRBJ2-7; no definite D call. The sequenced sample was peripheral blood, obtained from a patient treated with photon-based radiotherapy. This clonotype originated in a woman between 45 and 65 years old with cholangiocarcinoma. CDR3 protein: CASSVPATYEQYF. For the CDR3, the DNA is TGTGCCAGCAGTGTTCCCGCTACCTACGAGCAGTACTTC.